Below, one T cell receptor (beta chain) is given with its context. This clonotype occurred a few times. Its binding antigen is unknown. No base quality information exists; no much larger clone differs at one position. The germline V gene yields LGHNA for CDR1 and YSLEER for CDR2. The CDR3 covers 16 residues, taking in both the cysteine and the phenylalanine. Only the CDR3 DNA stays, 48 bases, in frame from base 1. V is clipped by 4 bases and J by 5 bases, and the sequence between their germline boundaries is 21 bases long. These data come from a study of blood T cells in healthy people across ages (dated by TCRdb to the mid-2010s). General notes on the study: In model experiments, template switching captured roughly one uniquely barcoded TCR beta cDNA molecule for every two T cells. Using deep sequencing normalized with unique cDNA molecular identifiers, the study measured how TCR beta repertoire diversity changes with age. The donors were split into four age groups: young (average 16 years), middle-aged (39), aged (roughly 68) and long-lived (under 85). To avoid experimental bias, donors of different ages were spread randomly across the sequencing lanes. For two donors (one aged 18 to 29 and one aged 80 or older), the study analyzed two additional independent replicas of 1 million unique cDNA reads from the same blood draw. General study outcomes and caveats: Since profiling was done on bulk unsorted PBMCs, naive and antigen-experienced compartments could not be conclusively compared. Observed TCR beta diversity per million T cells fell roughly linearly with age, and a significant reduction was already apparent by age roughly 40. Estimates of total diversity based on one million sequenced T cells were considered lower bounds and underestimates. There was a strong correlation between observed TCR beta diversity and the percentage of naive T cells measured by flow cytometry. The long-lived group showed more naive CD4+ T cells, fewer expanded clones and increased TCR diversity than the aged group, suggesting age selection. The CMV infection status of donors was not known, potentially confounding age-related changes in expanded clonotypes.

The library was generated by 5' RACE. The second PCR ran for roughly 7 to 12 cycles and used a J-beta primer mix along with a sample-barcoded 5' primer. A unique molecular identifier was introduced onto each TCR beta cDNA molecule by a template-switch 5' adaptor carrying 12 random nucleotides. Each sample yielded at least 3 million CDR3-containing paired-end reads. The Mint cDNA synthesis kit, primed by a TRBC-specific oligonucleotide, was used to synthesize first-strand cDNA from all RNA. Following uracil-DNA glycosylase treatment, all cDNA underwent a first 18-cycle PCR with the universal primers M1SS and BC2_uni_R. In the authors' own workflow: Normalization of each sample was performed by random selection of 1 million high-quality reads, each carrying a distinct molecular identifier. Instead of being binned into consensus sequences, reads with shared molecular identifiers were discarded. MiTCR, run with a Q25 quality threshold and the strictest error-elimination algorithm, handled CDR3 identification, clonotype clustering and error correction. A nonparametric unseen species model using Euler transformation provided a lower-bound estimate of total TCR beta diversity. The public reads were reanalyzed by TCRdb: fastp trimming at Q25, MiXCR alignment, in-frame beta chains only. Each CDR3 protein appears once, grouped with its most common genes and DNA. In this record, the V and J calls reflect TCRdb's handling and not the investigators' own analysis. The sample table shows around 2 million distinct CDR3 sequences, and roughly two fifths are seen once. The ten largest account for 23% of the sample.

Systemically healthy Caucasian individuals from Russia, 35 to 50 in total and aged about 6 to 95 years, were included as donors. Each donor gave ten milliliters of peripheral blood, drawn into EDTA-treated Vacutainer tubes. Ficoll-Paque density-gradient centrifugation was used to isolate PBMCs, with at least 6.5 million per sample. Total RNA was extracted from PBMCs with Trizol reagent, with at least 5.5 micrograms obtained per sample. For every donor, flow cytometry on a PBMC aliquot measured the percentage of naive CD45RAhigh/CD27high T cells. The sample was blood. In this chain, TRBV4-3 is recombined with TRBJ2-7; the D region possibly corresponds to TRBD1 (5 bases align). The clonotype originates from a human donor in good health. The bases read TGCGCCAGCAGCCCCCTCCCCGGCGCAGGGTCGGACGAGCAGTACTTC. It codes for CASSPLPGAGSDEQYF.